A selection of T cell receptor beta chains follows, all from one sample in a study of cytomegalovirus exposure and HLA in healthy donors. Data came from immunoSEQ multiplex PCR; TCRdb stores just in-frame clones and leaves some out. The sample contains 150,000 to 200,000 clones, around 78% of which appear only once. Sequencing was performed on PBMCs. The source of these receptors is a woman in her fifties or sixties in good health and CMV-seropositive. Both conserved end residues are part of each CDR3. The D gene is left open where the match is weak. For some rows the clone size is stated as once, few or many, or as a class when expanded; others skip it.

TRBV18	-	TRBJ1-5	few	TGTGCCAGCTCCCTTACAGGAAACAATCAGCCCCAGCATTTT	CASSLTGNNQPQHF
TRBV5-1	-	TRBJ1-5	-	TGCGCCAGCAGCTTGGGAACAGGGACCTCAATCTCGGCCCAGCATTTT	CASSLGTGTSISAQHF
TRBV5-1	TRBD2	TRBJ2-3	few	TGCGCCAGCAGCTTGGAGGCAGCGGGGGATACGCAGTATTTT	CASSLEAAGDTQYF
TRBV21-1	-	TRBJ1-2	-	TGTGCCAGCAGCAAAGCCCCCAGCTATGGCTACACCTTC	CASSKAPSYGYTF
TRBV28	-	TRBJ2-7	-	TGTGCCAGCAGTCCCCAGGGGATCTACGAGCAGTACTTC	CASSPQGIYEQYF
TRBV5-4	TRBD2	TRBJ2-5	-	TGTGCCAGCAGCCCTGGGGGGCTAGCGGGGTTGGAGACCCAGTACTTC	CASSPGGLAGLETQYF
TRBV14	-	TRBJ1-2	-	TGTGCCAGCAGCCGAGCCGGAGGACGGATTAACTATGGCTACACCTTC	CASSRAGGRINYGYTF
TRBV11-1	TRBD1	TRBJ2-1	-	TGTGCCAGCAGCTTAGGGACAGGGGATTGGGATGAGCAGTTCTTC	CASSLGTGDWDEQFF
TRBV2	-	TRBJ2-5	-	TGTGCCAGCGTACAGGGTTTCGAGACCCAGTACTTC	CASVQGFETQYF
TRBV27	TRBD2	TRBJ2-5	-	TGTGCCAGCAGTTTATACTCCGGGACTAGCGGGGGTTTAGGAGAGACCCAGTACTTC	CASSLYSGTSGGLGETQYF
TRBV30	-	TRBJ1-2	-	TGTGCCTGGAGTGAATTCGGCAGGCAGGGGTATGGCTACACCTTC	CAWSEFGRQGYGYTF
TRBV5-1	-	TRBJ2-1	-	TGCGCCAGCAGCCCAGGGCCACAAGGGTACAATGAGCAGTTCTTC	CASSPGPQGYNEQFF
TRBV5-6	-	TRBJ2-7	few	TGTGCCAGCACTTTAGTGGCGGGGCGCGACGAGCAGTACTTC	CASTLVAGRDEQYF